The 10 T cell receptor beta chains listed next were all sequenced from one sample in a study of cytomegalovirus exposure and HLA in healthy donors. In the PCR, 60 Vbeta and 13 Jbeta primers were used. TCRdb's table, derived via immunoSEQ multiplex PCR, lists solely in-frame clones and lacks some. The sample includes fewer than 150,000 clones, 67% of them seen just once. Sequenced input: PBMCs. The receptors were sampled from a man between 18 and 35 years old in good health and CMV-seropositive.

This chain uses TRBV5-3 with TRBJ2-7, with 8 bases that match TRBD2. TRBV5-3 is sorted into the ORF group, with uncertain function. J was trimmed by 4 bases and V by 2 bases; bases with no gene match: 14. There are 17 residues in the CDR3. For the CDR3, the DNA is TGTGCCAGAAGCTTTTGGTCCCGGGAGGGAACCTCATACGAGCAGTACGTC. Encoded protein: CARSFWSREGTSYEQYV.

The genes are TRBV18 and TRBJ1-4; D perhaps matches TRBD1 (6 bases). V lost 6 bases, J lost 1 base, and 9 bases lay in between. Germline V gives CDR1 KGHSH, CDR2 LQKENI. The CDR3 contains 14 residues. CDR3 sequence (DNA): TGTGCCAGCTCCCCGACAGGAACTAATGAAAAACTGTTTTTT. Translation: CASSPTGTNEKLFF.

The gene calls are TRBV5-1 and TRBJ1-1, with TRBD1 as a possible D gene (6 bases). This CDR3 has 15 residues. V shed 3 bases and J shed 0 bases, with 12 bases lying between them. CDR1 is SGHRS and CDR2 is YFSETQ in the germline V gene. The CDR3 DNA sequence: TGCGCCAGCAGCTGGCGGGGGGCTATGAACACTGAAGCTTTCTTT. It specifies CASSWRGAMNTEAFF.

The rearrangement uses TRBV6-1 and TRBJ1-4, with 7 bases matching TRBD1. The germline V gene encodes CDR1 MNHNS and CDR2 SASEGT. Losses at the gene ends were 1 base for V and 8 bases for J; bases not matched to a gene: 4. This CDR3 has 14 residues. This CDR3 is CASSEDRGYEKLFF. CDR3 in DNA: TGTGCCAGCAGTGAAGACAGGGGTTACGAAAAACTGTTTTTT.

This clone was recorded only once. As DNA, the CDR3 is TGTGCCAGCAGCTTAGGAGGCACTCCTGAGCAGTACTTC. Encoded protein: CASSLGGTPEQYF. The chain combines TRBV11-2 with TRBJ2-7, with D uncertain. V dropped 1 base and J dropped 7 bases, with 11 bases sitting between them. Germline assignment: CDR1 SGHAT and CDR2 FQNNGV. The CDR3 length is 13 residues.

This clone was detected only a few times. V usage is TRBV20-1 and J usage is TRBJ2-3, with unresolved D. Trimming cost V 6 bases and J 4 bases, with 5 bases left between them. Germline CDR1 and CDR2: DFQATT and SNEGSKA (reference sequence). The CDR3 has 10 amino acids. CDR3 in amino acids: CSAPADTQYF. Written as DNA, the CDR3 is TGCAGTGCGCCAGCAGATACGCAGTATTTT.

The gene calls are TRBV6-5 and TRBJ2-3; 9 bases match TRBD2. In germline, CDR1 is MNHEY, CDR2 SVGAGI. There are 13 residues in the CDR3. V lost 7 bases to trimming and J lost 5 bases; unmatched junction nucleotides: 4. The CDR3, as DNA: TGTGCCAGCACCCAAGCGGGGGGAGATACGCAGTATTTT. This encodes CASTQAGGDTQYF.

The chain recombines TRBV5-1 with TRBJ2-7; 7 bases match TRBD1. Germline trimming cut 4 bases from V and 7 bases from J; bases unmatched to any gene: 20. Germline CDR1 and CDR2: SGHRS and YFSETQ. The CDR3 has 17 amino acids. The CDR3 loop is CASSQDPTTGSLREQYF. CDR3 bases: TGCGCCAGCAGCCAGGACCCAACGACAGGGAGTTTGAGGGAGCAGTACTTC.

The CDR3 DNA follows: TGTGCCTGGAGGAAGCGGGGGGCTGGAGATACGCAGTATTTT. Encoded protein: CAWRKRGAGDTQYF. The V gene is TRBV30, the J gene TRBJ2-3; 9 nucleotides match TRBD2. The CDR3 contains 14 residues. J lost 5 bases, V lost 3 bases, and 6 bases had no gene match. Germline assignment: CDR1 GTSNPN and CDR2 SVGIG (reference sequence).

The chain recombines TRBV29-1 with TRBJ2-7, with TRBD1 identical over 8 bases. Germline lookup yields CDR1 SQVTM and CDR2 ANQGSEA. The CDR3 loop spans 15 amino acids. V lost 1 base to trimming and J lost 6 bases; unmatched junction nucleotides: 11. CDR3 in amino acids: CSVEVAGQEMREQYF. The CDR3 nucleotides read TGCAGCGTTGAAGTTGCGGGACAGGAAATGCGCGAGCAGTACTTC.